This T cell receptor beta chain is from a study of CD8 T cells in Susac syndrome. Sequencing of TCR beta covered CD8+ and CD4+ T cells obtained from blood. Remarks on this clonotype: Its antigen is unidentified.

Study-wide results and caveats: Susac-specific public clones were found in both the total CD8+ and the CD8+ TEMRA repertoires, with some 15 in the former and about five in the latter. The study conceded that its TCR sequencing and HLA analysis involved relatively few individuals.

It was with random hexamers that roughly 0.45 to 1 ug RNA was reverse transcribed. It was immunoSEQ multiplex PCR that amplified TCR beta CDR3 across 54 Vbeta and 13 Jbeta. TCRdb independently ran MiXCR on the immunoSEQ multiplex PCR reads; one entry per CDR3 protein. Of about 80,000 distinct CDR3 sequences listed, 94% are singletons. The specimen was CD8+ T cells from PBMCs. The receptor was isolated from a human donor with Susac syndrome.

The CDR3 DNA is TGTGCCAGCAGCGCGGCGGGACAGCCCATGAACACTGAAGCTTTCTTT. It specifies CASSAAGQPMNTEAFF. The gene calls are TRBV7-9 and TRBJ1-1; 7 bases fit TRBD1. Looked up from germline, CDR1 is SEHNR and CDR2 is FQNEAQ (reference sequence). V trimming: 5 bases; J trimming: 0 bases; junction bases outside the gene matches: 9. This CDR3 contains 16 residues.